This T cell receptor (beta chain) was captured by sequencing in a study of cytomegalovirus exposure and HLA in healthy donors. The PCR contained 60 Vbeta and 13 Jbeta primers. Data came from immunoSEQ multiplex PCR; TCRdb stores just in-frame clones and leaves some out. The repertoire includes about 130,000 clones, approximately 80% of them detected once, and around 3% sits in the top ten. The CDR3 is made up of 17 amino acids. Germline CDR1 is SGHNT and CDR2 is YYREEE (reference sequence). The junction had 8 bases not matched to a gene; V was cut back by 0 bases and J by 6 bases. This clonotype originated in a woman in her late teens or twenties in good health and CMV-seropositive. The sequencing input was PBMCs. This chain uses TRBV5-4 with TRBJ2-1; 11 bases are shared with TRBD2. The CDR3 DNA is TGTGCCAGCAGCTTGGAATTAGCGGGGGGGCGGGGCAATGAGCAGTTCTTC. Protein product: CASSLELAGGRGNEQFF.